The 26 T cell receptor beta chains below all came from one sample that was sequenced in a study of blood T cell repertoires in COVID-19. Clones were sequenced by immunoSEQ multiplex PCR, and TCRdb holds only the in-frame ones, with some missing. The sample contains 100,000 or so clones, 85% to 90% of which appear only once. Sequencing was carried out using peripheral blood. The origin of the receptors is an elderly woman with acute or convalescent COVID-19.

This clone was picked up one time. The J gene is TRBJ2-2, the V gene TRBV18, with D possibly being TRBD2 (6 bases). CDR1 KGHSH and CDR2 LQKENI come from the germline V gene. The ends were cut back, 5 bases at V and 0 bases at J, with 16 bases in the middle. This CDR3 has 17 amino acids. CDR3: CASSVAGGRPNTGELFF. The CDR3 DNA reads TGTGCCAGCTCAGTGGCAGGAGGGAGACCGAACACCGGGGAGCTGTTTTTT. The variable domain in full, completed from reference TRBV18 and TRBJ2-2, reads NAGVMQNPRHLVRRRGQEARLRCSPMKGHSHVYWYRQLPEEGLKFMVYLQKENIIDESGMPKERFSAEFPKEGPSILRIQQVVRGDSAAYFCASSVAGGRPNTGELFFGEGSRLTVL.

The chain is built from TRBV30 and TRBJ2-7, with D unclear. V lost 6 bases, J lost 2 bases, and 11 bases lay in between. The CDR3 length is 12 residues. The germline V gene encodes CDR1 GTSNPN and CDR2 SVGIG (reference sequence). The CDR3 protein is CACIDTAYEQYF. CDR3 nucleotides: TGTGCCTGCATAGACACCGCCTACGAGCAGTACTTC.

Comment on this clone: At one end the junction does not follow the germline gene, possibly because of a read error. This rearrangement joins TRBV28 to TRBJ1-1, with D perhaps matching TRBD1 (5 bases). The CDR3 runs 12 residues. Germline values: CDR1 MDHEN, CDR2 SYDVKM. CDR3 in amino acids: CASQLGAGGAFF. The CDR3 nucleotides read TGTGCCAGCCAATTAGGTGCAGGAGGGGCCTTTTTC.

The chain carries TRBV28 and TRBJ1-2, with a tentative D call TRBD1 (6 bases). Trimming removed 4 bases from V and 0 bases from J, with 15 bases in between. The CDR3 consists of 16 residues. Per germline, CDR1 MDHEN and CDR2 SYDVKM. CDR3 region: CASSSGQRPPNYGYTF. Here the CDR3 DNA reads TGTGCCAGCAGTTCCGGACAGCGACCACCTAACTATGGCTACACCTTC.

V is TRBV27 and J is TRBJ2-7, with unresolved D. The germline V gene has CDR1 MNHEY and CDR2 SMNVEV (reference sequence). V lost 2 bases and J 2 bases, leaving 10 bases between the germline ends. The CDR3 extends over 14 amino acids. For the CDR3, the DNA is TGTGCCAGCAGTTTAGGGTACAGTGCCTACGAGCAGTACTTC. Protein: CASSLGYSAYEQYF.

CDR3 residues: CSAIPGDTQYF. The CDR3 DNA reads TGCAGTGCTATCCCGGGAGATACGCAGTATTTT. The chain carries TRBV20-1 and TRBJ2-3, with D uncertain. The CDR3 length is 11 residues. Germline CDR1 is DFQATT and CDR2 is SNEGSKA (reference sequence). V lost 4 bases to trimming and J lost 5 bases, with 7 bases between them.

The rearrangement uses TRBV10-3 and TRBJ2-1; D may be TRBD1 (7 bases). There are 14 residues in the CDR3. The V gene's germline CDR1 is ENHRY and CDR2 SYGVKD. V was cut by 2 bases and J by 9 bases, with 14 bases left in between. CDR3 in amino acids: CAISEQGGRFEQFF. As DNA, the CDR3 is TGTGCCATCAGTGAGCAGGGGGGCCGTTTTGAGCAGTTCTTC.

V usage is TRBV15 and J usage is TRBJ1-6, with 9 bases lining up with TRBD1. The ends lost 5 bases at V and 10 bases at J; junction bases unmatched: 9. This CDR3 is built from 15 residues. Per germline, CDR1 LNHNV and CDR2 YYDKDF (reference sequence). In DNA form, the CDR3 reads TGTGCCACCAGCCCAATGACAGGGGGATACTCACCCCTCCACTTT. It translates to CATSPMTGGYSPLHF. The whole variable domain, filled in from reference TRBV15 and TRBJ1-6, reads DAMVIQNPRYQVTQFGKPVTLSCSQTLNHNVMYWYQQKSSQAPKLLFHYYDKDFNNEADTPDNFQSRRPNTSFCFLDIRSPGLGDTAMYLCATSPMTGGYSPLHFGNGTRLTVT.

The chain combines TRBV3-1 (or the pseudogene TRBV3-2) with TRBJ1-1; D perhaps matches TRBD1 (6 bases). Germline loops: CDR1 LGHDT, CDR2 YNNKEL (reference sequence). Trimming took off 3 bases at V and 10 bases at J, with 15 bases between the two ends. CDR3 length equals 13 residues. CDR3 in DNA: TGTGCCAGCAGCCAGAACGACAGGCGCAGAGCTTTCTTT. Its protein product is CASSQNDRRRAFF.

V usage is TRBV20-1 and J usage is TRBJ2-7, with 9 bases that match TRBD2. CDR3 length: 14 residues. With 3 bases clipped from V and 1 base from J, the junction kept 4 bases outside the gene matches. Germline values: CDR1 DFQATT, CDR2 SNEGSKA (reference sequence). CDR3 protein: CSASGGGASYEQYF. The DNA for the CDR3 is TGCAGTGCTAGTGGCGGGGGGGCATCCTACGAGCAGTACTTC.

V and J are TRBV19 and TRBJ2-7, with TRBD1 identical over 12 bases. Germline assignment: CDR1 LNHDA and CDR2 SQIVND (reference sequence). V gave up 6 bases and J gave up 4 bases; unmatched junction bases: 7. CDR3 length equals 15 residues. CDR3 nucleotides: TGTGCCAGTAGCCAAGGGACAGGGGGCGGTTACGAGCAGTACTTC. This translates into CASSQGTGGGYEQYF. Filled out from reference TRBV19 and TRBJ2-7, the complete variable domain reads DGGITQSPKYLFRKEGQNVTLSCEQNLNHDAMYWYRQDPGQGLRLIYYSQIVNDFQKGDIAEGYSVSREKKESFPLTVTSAQKNPTAFYLCASSQGTGGGYEQYFGPGTRLTVT.

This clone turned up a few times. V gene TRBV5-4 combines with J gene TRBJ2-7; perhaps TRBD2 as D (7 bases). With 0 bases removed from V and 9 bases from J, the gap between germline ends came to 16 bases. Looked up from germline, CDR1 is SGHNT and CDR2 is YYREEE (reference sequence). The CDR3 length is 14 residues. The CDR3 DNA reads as TGTGCCAGCAGCTTGGGTTCGGGGGGCTATCGGCAGTACTTC. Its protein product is CASSLGSGGYRQYF.

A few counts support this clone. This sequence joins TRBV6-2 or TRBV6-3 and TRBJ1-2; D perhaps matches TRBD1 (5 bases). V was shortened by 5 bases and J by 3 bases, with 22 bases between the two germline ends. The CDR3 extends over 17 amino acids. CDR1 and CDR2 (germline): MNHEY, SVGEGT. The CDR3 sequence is CASSDGTSNPHHYGYTF. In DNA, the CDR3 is TGTGCCAGCAGTGACGGGACTTCTAACCCTCACCACTATGGCTACACCTTC.

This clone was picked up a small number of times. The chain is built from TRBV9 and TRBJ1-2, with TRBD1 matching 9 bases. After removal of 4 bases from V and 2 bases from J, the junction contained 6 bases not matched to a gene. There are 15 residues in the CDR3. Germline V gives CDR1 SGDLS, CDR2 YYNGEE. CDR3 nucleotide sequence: TGTGCCAGCAGCCCAATGGGACAGGGAAACTATGGCTACACCTTC. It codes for CASSPMGQGNYGYTF.

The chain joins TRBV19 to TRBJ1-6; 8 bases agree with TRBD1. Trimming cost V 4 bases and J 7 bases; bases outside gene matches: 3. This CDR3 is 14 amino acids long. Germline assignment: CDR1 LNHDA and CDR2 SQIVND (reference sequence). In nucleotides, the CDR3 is TGTGCCAGTAGTAGACAGGGGCGGAATTCACCCCTCCACTTT. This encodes CASSRQGRNSPLHF.

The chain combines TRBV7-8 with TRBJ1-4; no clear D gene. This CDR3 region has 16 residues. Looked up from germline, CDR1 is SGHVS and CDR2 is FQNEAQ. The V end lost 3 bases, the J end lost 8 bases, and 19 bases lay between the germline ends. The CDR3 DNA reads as TGTGCCAGCAGCTTTCCAGCGGCGGGAGGTGGCGAAAAACTGTTTTTT. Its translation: CASSFPAAGGGEKLFF.

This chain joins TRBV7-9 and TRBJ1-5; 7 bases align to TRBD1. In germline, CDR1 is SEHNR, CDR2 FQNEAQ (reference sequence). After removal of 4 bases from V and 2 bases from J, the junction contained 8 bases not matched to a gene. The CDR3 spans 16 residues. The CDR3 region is CASSYVDRSGNQPQHF. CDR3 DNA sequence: TGTGCCAGCAGCTATGTGGACAGGAGCGGCAATCAGCCCCAGCATTTT.

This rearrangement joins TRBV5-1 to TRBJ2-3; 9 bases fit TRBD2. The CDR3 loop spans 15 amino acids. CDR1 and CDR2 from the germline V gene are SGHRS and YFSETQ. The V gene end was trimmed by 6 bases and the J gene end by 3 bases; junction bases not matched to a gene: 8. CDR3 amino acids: CASIPSGVKTDTQYF. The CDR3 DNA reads TGCGCCAGCATCCCTAGCGGGGTGAAAACAGATACGCAGTATTTT. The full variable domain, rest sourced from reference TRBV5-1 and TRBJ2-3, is KAGVTQTPRYLIKTRGQQVTLSCSPISGHRSVSWYQQTPGQGLQFLFEYFSETQRNKGNFPGRFSGRQFSNSRSEMNVSTLELGDSALYLCASIPSGVKTDTQYFGPGTRLTVL.

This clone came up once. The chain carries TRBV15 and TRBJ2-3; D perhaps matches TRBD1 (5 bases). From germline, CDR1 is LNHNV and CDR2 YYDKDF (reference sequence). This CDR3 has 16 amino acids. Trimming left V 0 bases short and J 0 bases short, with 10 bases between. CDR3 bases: TGTGCCACCAGCAGAGATATGGGGCCAAGCACAGATACGCAGTATTTT. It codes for CATSRDMGPSTDTQYF.

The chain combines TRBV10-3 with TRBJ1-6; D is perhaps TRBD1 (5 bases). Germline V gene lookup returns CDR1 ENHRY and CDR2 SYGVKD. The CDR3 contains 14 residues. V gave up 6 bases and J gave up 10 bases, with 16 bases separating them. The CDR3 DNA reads TGTGCCATCAGGCGACTTCAGGGTTTGTCACCCCTCCACTTT. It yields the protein CAIRRLQGLSPLHF.

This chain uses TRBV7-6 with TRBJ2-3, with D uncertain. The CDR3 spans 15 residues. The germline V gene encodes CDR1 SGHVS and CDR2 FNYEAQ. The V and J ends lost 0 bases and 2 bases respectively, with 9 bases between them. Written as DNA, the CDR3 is TGTGCCAGCAGCTTAGCGTGGTCAGACACAGATACGCAGTATTTT. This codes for CASSLAWSDTDTQYF.

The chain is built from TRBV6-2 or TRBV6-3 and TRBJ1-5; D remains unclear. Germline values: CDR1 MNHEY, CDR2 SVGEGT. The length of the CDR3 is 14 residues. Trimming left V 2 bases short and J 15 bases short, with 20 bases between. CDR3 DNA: TGTGCCAGCAGTTACCTGGACCGCGGGCGAAAACGGCATTTT. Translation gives CASSYLDRGRKRHF.

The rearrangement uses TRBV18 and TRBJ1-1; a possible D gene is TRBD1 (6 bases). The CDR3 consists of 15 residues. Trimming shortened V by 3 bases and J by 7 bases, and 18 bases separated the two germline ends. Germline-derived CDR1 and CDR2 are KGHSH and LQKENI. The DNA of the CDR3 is TGTGCCAGCTCACCCCCGGCGGGGGCTGCTAGTGAAGCTTTCTTT. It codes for CASSPPAGAASEAFF.

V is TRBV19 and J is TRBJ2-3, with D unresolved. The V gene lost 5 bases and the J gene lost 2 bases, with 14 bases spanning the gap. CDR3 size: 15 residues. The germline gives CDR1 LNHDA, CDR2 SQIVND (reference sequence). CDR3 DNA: TGTGCCAGTAGTGTGTCGTCCAGGTTCACAGATACGCAGTATTTT. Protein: CASSVSSRFTDTQYF.

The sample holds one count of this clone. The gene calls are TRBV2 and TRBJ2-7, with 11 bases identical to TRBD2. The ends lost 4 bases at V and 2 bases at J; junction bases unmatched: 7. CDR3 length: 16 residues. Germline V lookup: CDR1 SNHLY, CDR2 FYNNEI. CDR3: CASSGTSGGRAYEQYF. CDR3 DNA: TGTGCCAGCAGTGGAACTAGCGGGGGCCGTGCCTACGAGCAGTACTTC.

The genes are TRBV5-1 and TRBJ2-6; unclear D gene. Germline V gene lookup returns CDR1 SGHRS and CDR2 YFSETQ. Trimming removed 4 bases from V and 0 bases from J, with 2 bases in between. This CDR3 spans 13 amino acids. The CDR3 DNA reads TGCGCCAGCAGCCTCTCTGGGGCCAACGTCCTGACTTTC. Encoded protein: CASSLSGANVLTF.